These T cell receptor beta chains were read from a single sample in a study of T cells in localized non-small cell lung cancer. Generated by immunoSEQ multiplex PCR, the TCRdb table keeps only in-frame clones and is missing some. The sample has some 64,000 clones, roughly 76% seen once. Here the sequenced sample was PBMCs, taken before any cancer treatment. The receptors come from a man between 40 and 70 years old with stage II lung adenocarcinoma. The CDR3 runs from the conserved cysteine through the conserved F or W. The D gene is left open where the match is weak. Clone size is shown for a subset of rows, as once, few, many or a class of expanded clone.

d_call clone_size j_call v_call cdr3_nt cdr3_aa
- - TRBJ1-2 TRBV27 TGTGCCAGCAGTTCCACAGCGTTCTCTTCTGATGGCTACACCTTC CASSSTAFSSDGYTF
- - TRBJ1-2 TRBV6-1 TGTGCCAGCAGTGTCAAGGGGGATAACTATGGCTACACCTTC CASSVKGDNYGYTF
TRBD1 - TRBJ2-1 TRBV9 TGTGCCAGCAGCGTAGAAGGACAGGGGAGCTACAATGAGCAGTTCTTC CASSVEGQGSYNEQFF
- - TRBJ1-5 TRBV27 TGTGCCAGCAGTTTGGGCAGCAATCAGCCCCAGCATTTT CASSLGSNQPQHF
TRBD2 - TRBJ2-1 TRBV7-8 TGTGCCAGCAGACCTAACCCGACTAGCATCAATGAGCAGTTCTTC CASRPNPTSINEQFF
- - TRBJ2-1 TRBV7-9 TGTGCCAGCAGCTTAGCGCGGGGCTACAATGAGCAGTTCTTC CASSLARGYNEQFF
- few TRBJ2-7 TRBV7-5 TGTGCCAGAAGCCCCCTAGGGACCTACGAGCAGTACTTC CARSPLGTYEQYF
- - TRBJ1-1 TRBV11-2 TGTGCCAGCAGCTTTAGGCCTCAGGCTCGTGAAGCTTTCTTT CASSFRPQAREAFF
- - TRBJ1-4 TRBV5-6 TGTGCCAGCAGCTTGAGAGGGACTAATGAAAAACTGTTTTTT CASSLRGTNEKLFF
TRBD2 - TRBJ2-3 TRBV10-3 TGTGCCATCAGTGACTTCCAGCGGGGAAGCACAGATACGCAGTATTTT CAISDFQRGSTDTQYF
TRBD1 few TRBJ1-1 TRBV5-4 TGTGCCAGCAGCCGGACAGGGGTCACTGAAGCTTTCTTT CASSRTGVTEAFF
- - TRBJ1-5 TRBV4-1 TGCGCCAGCAGCGATTTCCTCGGGGGGGCCAATCAGCCCCAGCATTTT CASSDFLGGANQPQHF
- - TRBJ1-1 TRBV7-3 TGTGCCAGCAGCTTAACAGTGAACACTGAAGCTTTCTTT CASSLTVNTEAFF
TRBD2 - TRBJ2-1 TRBV4-3 TGCGCCAGCAGCCAAGGGTACGCGGGAGGGCCCTCCAATGAGCAGTTCTTC CASSQGYAGGPSNEQFF
- - TRBJ1-5 TRBV7-2 TGTGCCAGCAGCTTAGACGCGAATCAGCCCCAGCATTTT CASSLDANQPQHF
TRBD2 - TRBJ2-3 TRBV27 TGTGCCAGCAGTCGCGGACTAGCTGGGACAGATACGCAGTATTTT CASSRGLAGTDTQYF
- few TRBJ2-2 TRBV5-1 TGCGCCAGCAGCTTAACCAGCGGGTTGACCGGGGAGCTGTTTTTT CASSLTSGLTGELFF
- - TRBJ1-1 TRBV4-1 TGCGCCAGCAGCCAAGTTGTATGGGGGGCCCGAAACACTGAAGCTTTCTTT CASSQVVWGARNTEAFF
TRBD1 once TRBJ1-5 TRBV30 TGTGCCTGGAGAGTGGGGACAGGTTATAGCAATCAGCCCCAGCATTTT CAWRVGTGYSNQPQHF
- - TRBJ1-5 TRBV19 TGTGCCAGTAGTATATGGGGGCCGGTCGATCAGCCCCAGCATTTT CASSIWGPVDQPQHF
TRBD2 few TRBJ2-1 TRBV6-4 TGTGCCAGCAGTGGAGGAACTGGGGAGGGTGAGCAGTTCTTC CASSGGTGEGEQFF
TRBD2 - TRBJ2-7 TRBV7-6 TGTGCCAGCAGCCTAGAGGGGACTAGCGGTACCTACGAGCAGTACTTC CASSLEGTSGTYEQYF
- - TRBJ2-3 TRBV5-5 TGTGCCAGCAGCTGGGCAGATACGCAGTATTTT CASSWADTQYF
- - TRBJ1-5 TRBV6-6 TGTGCCAGCAGTTACTCAGGCAGTAACAATCAGCCCCAGCATTTT CASSYSGSNNQPQHF
TRBD1 - TRBJ2-5 TRBV28 TGTGCCAGCAGTGCCTCTAGACAGGGGGTGGGGGAGACCCAGTACTTC CASSASRQGVGETQYF
- - TRBJ1-1 TRBV7-8 TGTGCCAGCAGCTTAGGGACTTCGAACACTGAAGCTTTCTTT CASSLGTSNTEAFF
TRBD2 - TRBJ2-4 TRBV15 TGTGCCACCAGCAGAGATGTAGGACTAGCGGGAAACATTCAGTACTTC CATSRDVGLAGNIQYF
- many TRBJ1-5 TRBV30 TGTGCCTGGAGTAACGAAGGATATCAGCCCCAGCATTTT CAWSNEGYQPQHF
- - TRBJ2-5 TRBV5-4 TGTGCCAGCAGCTTGGCCGGGCTTAATCAAGAGACCCAGTACTTC CASSLAGLNQETQYF
TRBD2 - TRBJ2-3 TRBV7-3 TGTGCCAGCAGCTCCGGGGGGATAACAGATACGCAGTATTTT CASSSGGITDTQYF
TRBD2 - TRBJ2-3 TRBV29-1 TGCAGCGTTGAGACTAGCGGGAGCGCAGATACGCAGTATTTT CSVETSGSADTQYF
- - TRBJ2-2 TRBV5-8 TGTGCCAGCAGCTTGGTGATGAACACCGGGGAGCTGTTTTTT CASSLVMNTGELFF
- - TRBJ2-2 TRBV15 TGTGCCACCAGCAGAGATCTGGTCGGGGAGCTGTTTTTT CATSRDLVGELFF
- few TRBJ1-1 TRBV4-1 TGCGCCAGCAGCCAAGATCCAAGATGGACGGCAGGGAACACTGAAGCTTTCTTT CASSQDPRWTAGNTEAFF
TRBD1 - TRBJ1-1 TRBV6-6 TGTGCCAGCCTGGGACAGGGGGACACTGAAGCTTTCTTT CASLGQGDTEAFF
- - TRBJ2-7 TRBV27 TGTGCCAGCAGTGCACCGGGTCCGGAGGACGAGCAGTACTTC CASSAPGPEDEQYF
TRBD1 - TRBJ2-7 TRBV27 TGTGCCAGCACAAGACAGGGGGCGTCTTACGAGCAGTACTTC CASTRQGASYEQYF
- - TRBJ1-2 TRBV6-5 TGTGCCAGCAGTTACAACAAGAACTATGGCTACACCTTC CASSYNKNYGYTF
TRBD2 once TRBJ2-2 TRBV27 TGTGCCAGCAGTTTAGTCGCGGGAGGGCCAGTCCGGCGTGGGGAGCTGTTTTTT CASSLVAGGPVRRGELFF
TRBD2 - TRBJ2-7 TRBV5-1 TGCGCCAGCAGCTTGGGGGCTGGGACTAGCGGGAGTAGGCCCTACGAGCAGTACTTC CASSLGAGTSGSRPYEQYF
TRBD1 - TRBJ1-4 TRBV7-9 TGTGCCAGCAGCCCGACAGGGGGAAATGAAAAACTGTTTTTT CASSPTGGNEKLFF
- - TRBJ2-4 TRBV29-1 TGCAGCGTTGAGGCAGGGGAAAACATTCAGTACTTC CSVEAGENIQYF
- - TRBJ1-3 TRBV19 TGTGCCAGTAGTATAAGGGGGATAGACTCTGGAAACACCATATATTTT CASSIRGIDSGNTIYF
- - TRBJ1-1 TRBV4-1 TGCGCCAGCAGCCAACTATTGAGACAGGACACTGAAGCTTTCTTT CASSQLLRQDTEAFF
- - TRBJ2-7 TRBV18 TGTGCCAGCTCACCACCACTGAACTCCTACGAGCAGTACTTC CASSPPLNSYEQYF
- - TRBJ2-1 TRBV9 TGTGCCAGCAGCGTACGTCCCTCTCCCGGTGAGCAGTTCTTC CASSVRPSPGEQFF
- - TRBJ2-6 TRBV7-2 TGTGCCAGCAGCCAGACGTCAGTCTCTGGGGCCAACGTCCTGACTTTC CASSQTSVSGANVLTF
- - TRBJ2-2 TRBV5-6 TGTGCCAGCAGCCCGGATCGGCAGGGGTTCGGGGAGCTGTTTTTT CASSPDRQGFGELFF
- - TRBJ2-5 TRBV2 TGTGCCAGCAGTGAATCCCGGGAGACCCAGTACTTC CASSESRETQYF
- once TRBJ1-5 TRBV7-2 TGTGCCAGCAGCACCCGGGGGGCTAATCAGCCCCAGCATTTT CASSTRGANQPQHF
- - TRBJ2-1 TRBV7-9 TGTGCCAGCAGCTTAGTCGGGGACAATGAGCAGTTCTTC CASSLVGDNEQFF
- - TRBJ2-7 TRBV5-1 TGCGCCAGCAGCCTTACAGGGCCCTACGAGCAGTACTTC CASSLTGPYEQYF
TRBD1 - TRBJ2-5 TRBV7-9 TGTGCCAGCAGCTTGGCAGGGGGCCAAGAGACCCAGTACTTC CASSLAGGQETQYF
- - TRBJ2-7 TRBV6-5 TGTGCCAGCAGTTACACGGCCCGAAGCTCCTACGAGCAGTACTTC CASSYTARSSYEQYF